These 21 T cell receptor beta chains were all obtained from the same sample, sequenced in a study of shared clonotypes between healthy human individuals. Measured with immunoSEQ multiplex PCR; TCRdb has only the in-frame clones, and not every one. The sample shows about 580,000 clones, roughly 98% of them seen only once. CD45RO-negative cells were positively selected for CCR7, leaving out terminally differentiated effector memory CD45RA+ cells. Sequenced material: naive CD8+ T cells sorted from blood. The receptors here all came from a man aged 25-40 years in good health.

The rearrangement uses TRBV5-4 and TRBJ1-4; 7 bases are shared with TRBD1. CDR1 and CDR2 from the germline V gene are SGHNT and YYREEE (reference sequence). The trim removed 4 bases at V and 8 bases at J, leaving 11 bases unmatched. The CDR3 has 15 residues. The CDR3 reads CASSKRQGAEEKLFF. DNA for the CDR3: TGTGCCAGCAGCAAACGACAGGGTGCCGAGGAAAAACTGTTTTTT.

This rearrangement joins TRBV28 to TRBJ2-7; TRBD2 agrees at 10 bases. V lost 3 bases and J lost 5; bases outside the gene matches: 10. This CDR3 region has 16 residues. Looked up from germline, CDR1 is MDHEN and CDR2 is SYDVKM. The CDR3 sequence: CASSFRRSSGRDEQYF. CDR3 nucleotides: TGTGCCAGCAGTTTCCGTCGTTCTAGCGGGAGAGACGAGCAGTACTTC.

The gene calls are TRBV30 and TRBJ1-1, with a possible D match to TRBD1 (6 bases). V lost 0 bases, J lost 5 bases, and 10 bases lay in between. In germline, CDR1 is GTSNPN, CDR2 SVGIG (reference sequence). The CDR3 spans 13 residues. CDR3 DNA sequence: TGTGCCTGGAGTGTGGGGGGCAGAACTGAAGCTTTCTTT. Its translation: CAWSVGGRTEAFF.

The chain is built from TRBV27 and TRBJ1-2; a weak D match, TRBD1 (6 bases). Trimming removed 5 bases from V and 4 bases from J, with 17 bases in between. Germline V gene data show CDR1 as MNHEY and CDR2 as SMNVEV (reference sequence). The CDR3 runs 15 residues. The CDR3 spells CASSPGLQGPYGYTF. CDR3 DNA: TGTGCCAGCAGTCCCGGACTACAGGGTCCCTATGGCTACACCTTC.

The CDR3 DNA reads as TGTGCCAGCAGCCCACAACTGATCTCCTACGAGCAGTACTTC. It codes for CASSPQLISYEQYF. The rearrangement joins TRBV5-6 to TRBJ2-7; no firm D call. The CDR3 sequence is 14 residues long. The germline V gene encodes CDR1 SGHDT and CDR2 YYEEEE. V was clipped by 4 bases and J by 0 bases, with 11 bases between them.

The chain uses TRBV5-5 and TRBJ2-7; unclear D gene. This CDR3 region has 13 residues. Germline V gene lookup returns CDR1 SGHKS and CDR2 YYEKEE (reference sequence). Trimming left V 0 bases short and J 3 bases short, with 7 bases between. CDR3 DNA: TGTGCCAGCAGCTTGGTCAGCAACTACGAGCAGTACTTC. Residues: CASSLVSNYEQYF.

The chain uses TRBV4-3 and TRBJ2-7; tentatively, D is TRBD2 (5 bases). Germline V gives CDR1 LGHNA, CDR2 YSLEER. V lost 0 bases to trimming and J lost 5 bases, with 17 bases between them. This CDR3 is built from 16 residues. CDR3: CASSQDQRPPDHEQYF. The CDR3 nucleotides are TGCGCCAGCAGCCAAGATCAGCGGCCACCGGACCACGAGCAGTACTTC.

In DNA, the CDR3 is TGTGCCAGCAGCCTCTTCGCCGGGACAATGAGCCGGAATGAGCAGTTCTTC. The encoded protein is CASSLFAGTMSRNEQFF. The rearrangement links TRBV9 to TRBJ2-1; a weak D match, TRBD1 (6 bases). The germline gives CDR1 SGDLS, CDR2 YYNGEE. Deletions cut 4 bases from V and 7 bases from J, with 24 bases between. This CDR3 spans 17 amino acids.

This chain connects TRBV7-8 to TRBJ2-1; D unresolved. CDR3 length equals 14 residues. Deletions cut 4 bases from V and 2 bases from J, with 9 bases between. The germline CDR1 and CDR2 sequences are SGHVS and FQNEAQ. DNA for the CDR3: TGTGCCAGCAGCTCATTAGACCCCTACAATGAGCAGTTCTTC. It translates to CASSSLDPYNEQFF. The whole variable domain, filled in from reference TRBV7-8 and TRBJ2-1, reads GAGVSQSPRYKVAKRGQDVALRCDPISGHVSLFWYQQALGQGPEFLTYFQNEAQLDKSGLPSDRFFAERPEGSVSTLKIQRTQQEDSAVYLCASSSLDPYNEQFFGPGTRLTVL.

The chain has TRBV7-4 and TRBJ2-3; D might be TRBD1 (5 bases). This CDR3 has 17 amino acids. V was pared by 6 bases and J by 7 bases, with 26 bases between. Germline CDR1 reads SGHVT; CDR2 reads SQSDAQ. This CDR3 reads CASSHTGWRIGIHTQYF. As DNA, the CDR3 is TGTGCCAGCAGTCACACAGGCTGGCGGATTGGGATACATACGCAGTATTTT.

This clone was seen once. This sequence joins TRBV19 and TRBJ1-5; the D is unclear. This CDR3 is 15 amino acids long. Per germline, CDR1 LNHDA and CDR2 SQIVND (reference sequence). V shed 7 bases and J shed 3 bases, with 16 bases lying between them. CDR3 residues: CASTPAQTYNQPQHF. The CDR3 DNA follows: TGTGCCAGTACCCCAGCCCAGACTTACAATCAGCCCCAGCATTTT. Full variable domain (outside the CDR3, taken from reference TRBV19 and TRBJ1-5): DGGITQSPKYLFRKEGQNVTLSCEQNLNHDAMYWYRQDPGQGLRLIYYSQIVNDFQKGDIAEGYSVSREKKESFPLTVTSAQKNPTAFYLCASTPAQTYNQPQHFGDGTRLSIL.

This clone was seen only once. The V gene is TRBV5-6, the J gene TRBJ2-7; TRBD1 might be the D (5 bases). This CDR3 is built from 12 residues. V lost 5 bases and J lost 4, with 10 bases in between. Germline-derived CDR1 and CDR2 are SGHDT and YYEEEE. The CDR3 sequence: CASRHRGYEQYF. The CDR3 region has the DNA TGTGCCAGCAGGCATAGGGGTTACGAGCAGTACTTC.

This clone appeared a single time. This chain connects TRBV20-1 to TRBJ1-2, with D possibly being TRBD1 (5 bases). Germline V CDR1 and CDR2: DFQATT, SNEGSKA (reference sequence). The V and J ends lost 3 bases and 6 bases respectively, with 8 bases between them. This CDR3 is 11 amino acids long. CDR3 DNA: TGCAGTGCTAGCAGGGACCATGGCTACACCTTC. This sequence encodes CSASRDHGYTF.

The chain recombines TRBV28 with TRBJ2-7, with 13 bases lining up with TRBD2. V dropped 3 bases and J dropped 5; count of bases not matched to a gene: 4. This CDR3 is 15 amino acids long. Germline V gives CDR1 MDHEN, CDR2 SYDVKM. CDR3 sequence reads: CASSFRTSGSHEQYF. The CDR3 bases are TGTGCCAGCAGTTTTCGGACTAGCGGGAGCCACGAGCAGTACTTC.

The chain recombines TRBV5-1 with TRBJ2-2; the D is unclear. This CDR3 region has 12 residues. Trimming pared 4 bases from V and 8 bases from J, leaving 9 bases between. Germline V CDR1 and CDR2: SGHRS, YFSETQ. The CDR3 sequence: CASSVRPGELFF. In nucleotides, the CDR3 is TGCGCCAGCAGCGTTCGACCAGGGGAGCTGTTTTTT.

The rearrangement joins TRBV9 to TRBJ2-2, with no clear D. In germline, CDR1 is SGDLS, CDR2 YYNGEE. The CDR3 sequence is 14 residues long. V was shortened by 4 bases and J by 6 bases, with 13 bases between the two germline ends. DNA for the CDR3: TGTGCCAGCAGCCACGATTGGGTCGCCGGGGAGCTGTTTTTT. It is translated as CASSHDWVAGELFF. Full variable domain (remainder filled in from reference TRBV9 and TRBJ2-2): DSGVTQTPKHLITATGQRVTLRCSPRSGDLSVYWYQQSLDQGLQFLIQYYNGEERAKGNILERFSAQQFPDLHSELNLSSLELGDSALYFCASSHDWVAGELFFGEGSRLTVL.

V is TRBV27 and J is TRBJ1-2; tentatively, D is TRBD1 (5 bases). The CDR3 length is 15 residues. Germline V lookup: CDR1 MNHEY, CDR2 SMNVEV (reference sequence). Trimming shortened V by 0 bases and J by 4 bases, and 12 bases separated the two germline ends. The CDR3: CASSLSEGPIYGYTF. As DNA, the CDR3 is TGTGCCAGCAGTTTATCAGAGGGACCAATCTATGGCTACACCTTC.

The chain has TRBV6-6 and TRBJ2-1; 10 nucleotides match TRBD2. Trimming removed 4 bases from V and 3 bases from J; junction bases left unmatched: 3. The CDR3 loop spans 15 amino acids. Germline values: CDR1 MNHNY, CDR2 SVGAGI (reference sequence). The CDR3 DNA reads as TGTGCCAGCAGTTCGACTAGCGGGTACTACAATGAGCAGTTCTTC. It yields the protein CASSSTSGYYNEQFF.

The chain combines TRBV11-3 with TRBJ2-1, with 9 bases lining up with TRBD1. CDR3 length equals 17 residues. Germline CDR1 reads SGHNT; CDR2 reads YENEEA. Germline trimming cut 0 bases from V and 5 bases from J; bases unmatched to any gene: 8. This CDR3 reads CASSLDGTGSSNNEQFF. CDR3 in DNA: TGTGCCAGCAGCTTAGACGGGACAGGGAGCTCGAACAATGAGCAGTTCTTC. The full variable domain, completed using reference TRBV11-3 and TRBJ2-1, is EAGVVQSPRYKIIEKKQPVAFWCNPISGHNTLYWYLQNLGQGPELLIRYENEEAVDDSQLPKDRFSAERLKGVDSTLKIQPAELGDSAVYLCASSLDGTGSSNNEQFFGPGTRLTVL.

The genes are TRBV4-3 and TRBJ2-1; TRBD2 matches 13 bases. Per germline, CDR1 LGHNA and CDR2 YSLEER. The CDR3 contains 17 residues. Germline trimming cut 4 bases from V and 10 bases from J; bases unmatched to any gene: 13. CDR3 sequence reads: CASSPQLAGGFKGEQFF. CDR3 coding DNA: TGCGCCAGCAGCCCCCAACTAGCGGGAGGGTTTAAGGGGGAGCAGTTCTTC.

The CDR3 loop reads CASSYSASGFYEQYF. The DNA of the CDR3 is TGTGCCAGCAGTTATTCGGCTAGCGGGTTCTACGAGCAGTACTTC. V is TRBV6-5 and J is TRBJ2-7; 8 bases line up with TRBD2. The CDR3 loop spans 15 amino acids. The V gene end was trimmed by 3 bases and the J gene end by 3 bases; junction bases not matched to a gene: 7. Germline V gene data show CDR1 as MNHEY and CDR2 as SVGAGI.